These T cell receptor beta chains were read from a single sample in a study of cytomegalovirus exposure and HLA in healthy donors. Clones were read by immunoSEQ multiplex PCR, and TCRdb kept only the in-frame ones, dropping some. The table records approximately 110,000 clones, more than 60% of them present only once. Input material: PBMCs. The receptors were sampled from a female donor in good health and CMV-seropositive. The CDR3 runs from the conserved cysteine through the conserved F or W. A D gene is named only where the DNA matches it firmly. The listing skips clone size in some rows; elsewhere it reads once, few, many or a size class.

TGTGCCAGCAGTGTACTAGCGGGAAACAATGAGCAGTTCTTC,CASSVLAGNNEQFF,TRBV6-1,.,TRBD2,TRBJ2-1
TGTGCCAGCAGCTCCCACGGGACCCACAGGGTGAAGAACACTGAAGCTTTCTTT,CASSSHGTHRVKNTEAFF,TRBV12-1,.,.,TRBJ1-1
TGTGCCGGCGCCGGGACAGGGAGGCATGGCTACACCTTC,CAGAGTGRHGYTF,TRBV2,.,TRBD1,TRBJ1-2
TGTGCCAGCAGCCGGCCAGCCGGGGTCTATGGCTACACCTTC,CASSRPAGVYGYTF,TRBV7-2,once,.,TRBJ1-2
TGCGCCACCGCTAGCGGGGCCTTTCCCACAGATACGCAGTATTTT,CATASGAFPTDTQYF,TRBV5-1,.,TRBD2,TRBJ2-3
TGTTTCCCACCGGGAGGGAAAAACACCATATATTTT,CFPPGGKNTIYF,TRBV5-4,.,.,TRBJ1-3
TGTGCCAGCAGCCGCCAAGCAGGGAATGGGAACACTGAAGCTTTCTTT,CASSRQAGNGNTEAFF,TRBV4-2,.,.,TRBJ1-1
TGTGCCAGCAGGGACGCGGGACCGCCGCCCCAGCATTTT,CASRDAGPPPQHF,TRBV2,.,.,TRBJ1-5
TGTGCCAGCTGGGACAGGTCGAGCAATCAGCCCCAGCATTTT,CASWDRSSNQPQHF,TRBV28,.,TRBD1,TRBJ1-5
TGTGCCATCCAGGGGGCGAGGGACACTGAAGCTTTCTTT,CAIQGARDTEAFF,TRBV10-3,.,TRBD1,TRBJ1-1
TGTGCCAGCAGCTCACCCGTGGGGGGGGGCCAAGAGACCCAGTACTTC,CASSSPVGGGQETQYF,TRBV7-9,once,TRBD2,TRBJ2-5
TGTGCCAGCTCACCCCCGACAGGGCCGGGAGGCTACACCTTC,CASSPPTGPGGYTF,TRBV18,.,TRBD1,TRBJ1-2
TGTGCCAGTAGTGAACAGGGGGCTGGCGGGGCCAACGTCCTGACTTTC,CASSEQGAGGANVLTF,TRBV19,.,TRBD1,TRBJ2-6
TGCAGCGTTGAAGATCCTCTAACCTACGAGCAGTACTTC,CSVEDPLTYEQYF,TRBV29-1,.,.,TRBJ2-7
TGCGCCAGCAGCGGAGGGGACGTGGCTAGCGGGAACGAGCAGTACTTC,CASSGGDVASGNEQYF,TRBV5-1,.,TRBD2,TRBJ2-7
TGTGCCAGCAGCTTAGAGCAGGGGCACTCCTACGAGCAGTACTTC,CASSLEQGHSYEQYF,TRBV7-9,.,.,TRBJ2-7
TGCGCCAGCAGCCGGGAGGGTGTAGCGGGGGTCGGTGGCGAGCAGTACTTC,CASSREGVAGVGGEQYF,TRBV4-1,.,TRBD2,TRBJ2-7
TGTGCCAGCAGTCCCGTGACCGGGACAGCTGGCTACACCTTC,CASSPVTGTAGYTF,TRBV27,.,TRBD1,TRBJ1-2
TGTGCCTGGAGCTCAGCGAGCTTATACAATGAGCAGTTCTTC,CAWSSASLYNEQFF,TRBV30,.,.,TRBJ2-1
TGTGCCAGCAGCTGGACTAGCGCAGATACGCAGTATTTT,CASSWTSADTQYF,TRBV11-3,.,TRBD2,TRBJ2-3
TGTGCCAGCAGTGAACCGGGACAGGGGTCTATTGAGCAGTTCTTC,CASSEPGQGSIEQFF,TRBV6-1,.,TRBD1,TRBJ2-1
TGTGCCAGCAGTAACGACAGGCACCTCCCCCTCCACTTT,CASSNDRHLPLHF,TRBV6-6,.,.,TRBJ1-6
TGTGCCTGGAGTAACCAGGCGGGACTAGCGAATGAGCAGTTCTTC,CAWSNQAGLANEQFF,TRBV30,once,TRBD2,TRBJ2-1
TGTGCCAGCGAGGGGGAAACCTACGAGCAGTACTTC,CASEGETYEQYF,TRBV6-1,few,.,TRBJ2-7
TGCGCCAGCAGCCAAATAACGGGAGGGAGTGGAAAACTGTTTTTT,CASSQITGGSGKLFF,TRBV4-3,.,.,TRBJ1-4
TGCGCCAGCAGCCAAGTGGTGGGACTAGCGGTCTCCTACGAGCAGTACTTC,CASSQVVGLAVSYEQYF,TRBV4-1,.,TRBD2,TRBJ2-7
TGTGCCAGCAGCCCCGGGACTAGCGCAGATACGCAGTATTTT,CASSPGTSADTQYF,TRBV7-2,.,TRBD2,TRBJ2-3
TGTGCCAGCAAGTTACAGGGGCCGACGGATACGCAGTATTTT,CASKLQGPTDTQYF,TRBV2,.,TRBD1,TRBJ2-3
TGTGCCAGCAGTTCCGTCTGGAACACTGAAGCTTTCTTT,CASSSVWNTEAFF,TRBV7-6,.,.,TRBJ1-1
TGTGCCAGCAACTTCAATTTGTACCAAGAGACCCAGTACTTC,CASNFNLYQETQYF,TRBV7-6,.,.,TRBJ2-5
TGTGCCAGCAGCGGCGGGACTCACCAAGAGACCCAGTACTTC,CASSGGTHQETQYF,TRBV11-1,.,.,TRBJ2-5
TGTGCCAGCAGCGGCCAGGACAGGGGATGGCTCGGGCAGTTCTTC,CASSGQDRGWLGQFF,TRBV5-5,few,TRBD1,TRBJ2-1
TGTGCCTGTTTCAAGAGAGCCAGCACAGATACGCAGTATTTT,CACFKRASTDTQYF,TRBV30,.,.,TRBJ2-3
TGCGCCAGCAGCTTGGCAGGGGGAGGCACAGATACGCAGTATTTT,CASSLAGGGTDTQYF,TRBV5-1,.,TRBD1,TRBJ2-3
TGTGCCAGCACGCGGAGGGTACCCTACGAGCAGTACTTC,CASTRRVPYEQYF,TRBV28,.,.,TRBJ2-7
TGTGCCAGCAGCCAAGCCCGACTAGCGGGGGAAGAGACCCAGTACTTC,CASSQARLAGEETQYF,TRBV4-2,.,TRBD2,TRBJ2-5
TGTGCCAGCAGCCCATTCCGAAGGGGAGGAGAGACCCAGTACTTC,CASSPFRRGGETQYF,TRBV7-2,once,.,TRBJ2-5
TGTGCCAGCAGCTTAGTGTCAAAAGGGGCCGGCTCCTACGAGCAGTACTTC,CASSLVSKGAGSYEQYF,TRBV7-9,.,.,TRBJ2-7
TGCGCCAGCAGCTTAACTAGCGGGAGATTAAATGAGCAGTTCTTC,CASSLTSGRLNEQFF,TRBV5-1,.,TRBD2,TRBJ2-1
TGTGCCAGCAGGGGACAGGGGAATCGTGGCTACACCTTC,CASRGQGNRGYTF,TRBV6-1,.,TRBD1,TRBJ1-2
TGCAGCGTCCCGGTCGGGAGTGGTGCCTCTGGGGCCAACGTCCTGACTTTC,CSVPVGSGASGANVLTF,TRBV29-1,.,.,TRBJ2-6
TGTGCCAGCAGCGAGGAAGCGGGGACAGGGCTGGGAAAACTGTTTTTT,CASSEEAGTGLGKLFF,TRBV9,.,TRBD1,TRBJ1-4
TGTGCCACAGTAGGTAGGGGGATACCCTACAATGAGCAGTTCTTC,CATVGRGIPYNEQFF,TRBV19,once,.,TRBJ2-1
TGTGCCAGCATCCAAACGGGGGGGGAGACTGAAAAACTGTTTTTT,CASIQTGGETEKLFF,TRBV7-2,.,.,TRBJ1-4
TGCGCCAGCAGCGGACCCCAGGGTAGCGGAAACACCATATATTTT,CASSGPQGSGNTIYF,TRBV5-1,few,.,TRBJ1-3
TGTGCCAGCTCAGCGACAGGGCTCAACAGTAATCAGCCCCAGCATTTT,CASSATGLNSNQPQHF,TRBV18,.,TRBD1,TRBJ1-5
TGTGCCAGCAGCCGACGAAGGGGGGAGACCCAGTACTTC,CASSRRRGETQYF,TRBV7-3,.,.,TRBJ2-5
TGTGCCAGCAGCCTAGCGGGGGGTAAGGTCACCGGGGAGCTGTTTTTT,CASSLAGGKVTGELFF,TRBV28,.,TRBD2,TRBJ2-2
TGTGCCAGCTCACCACAGGGGGCTTCAGGGAGAAACACCATATATTTT,CASSPQGASGRNTIYF,TRBV18,.,TRBD1,TRBJ1-3
TGTGCCAGCAGCAACAGGGGTACGGGGGAGCTGTTTTTT,CASSNRGTGELFF,TRBV2,.,TRBD1,TRBJ2-2
TGCGCCAGCAGCCTGGACAGCACTAATGAAAAACTGTTTTTT,CASSLDSTNEKLFF,TRBV5-1,.,.,TRBJ1-4
TGTGCCAGTAGTATACAGGTCTCTGGGGCCAACGTCCTGACTTTC,CASSIQVSGANVLTF,TRBV19,.,.,TRBJ2-6
TGTGCCAGCAGCGAATCTTCAGGGGGCGCCGGGGAGACCCAGTACTTC,CASSESSGGAGETQYF,TRBV9,.,TRBD1,TRBJ2-5
TGTGCCTGGGGGAGTGGACTTTCCTCCGAGCAGTACTTC,CAWGSGLSSEQYF,TRBV30,few,.,TRBJ2-7
TGTGCAAGTCGCTTAGTAACGGTAAAAAGCAATCAGCCCCAGCATTTT,CASRLVTVKSNQPQHF,TRBV12-2,.,.,TRBJ1-5
TGTGCCAGCAGTTTCCGAAAAATCGGGGGATACAATGAGCAGTTCTTC,CASSFRKIGGYNEQFF,TRBV27,.,.,TRBJ2-1
TGTGCCAGCAGTTCCGACAGGGGATTTAATGAAAAACTGTTTTTT,CASSSDRGFNEKLFF,TRBV2,.,TRBD1,TRBJ1-4
TGCGCCAGCAGCAGGGGACTAGCGGGATCCCTCTACGAGCAGTACTTC,CASSRGLAGSLYEQYF,TRBV5-1,.,TRBD2,TRBJ2-7
TGTGCCAGACGTTTAGTTCGGGACAGCCAGAACTACGAGCAGTACTTC,CARRLVRDSQNYEQYF,TRBV25-1,.,TRBD1,TRBJ2-7
TGTGCCAGCAGCCGAAACGCGGGAGGCCCGACCACTACGCAGTATTTT,CASSRNAGGPTTTQYF,TRBV7-3,.,TRBD2,TRBJ2-3